The TCR beta chain described here comes from a study of CD8 T cells in ankylosing spondylitis. TCRdb reprocessed the 5' RACE reads with MiXCR, giving one entry per CDR3 protein. This repertoire shows 180,000 or so distinct CDR3 sequences, around a tenth found once; its top ten account for about 27%. This clonotype appeared many times. The germline V gene encodes CDR1 SNHLY and CDR2 FYNNEI. Trimming removed 4 bases from V and 7 bases from J; junction bases left unmatched: 2. The CDR3 is 15 amino acids. This TCR derives from a male donor with ankylosing spondylitis or in good health (not recorded which). Input material: blood, either unsorted or a sorted T cell fraction (not recorded which). This chain connects TRBV2 to TRBJ2-1; 15 bases agree with TRBD2. CDR3 in amino acids: CASSGTSGRVNEQFF. The CDR3 DNA is TGTGCCAGCAGTGGGACTAGCGGGAGGGTGAATGAGCAGTTCTTC.